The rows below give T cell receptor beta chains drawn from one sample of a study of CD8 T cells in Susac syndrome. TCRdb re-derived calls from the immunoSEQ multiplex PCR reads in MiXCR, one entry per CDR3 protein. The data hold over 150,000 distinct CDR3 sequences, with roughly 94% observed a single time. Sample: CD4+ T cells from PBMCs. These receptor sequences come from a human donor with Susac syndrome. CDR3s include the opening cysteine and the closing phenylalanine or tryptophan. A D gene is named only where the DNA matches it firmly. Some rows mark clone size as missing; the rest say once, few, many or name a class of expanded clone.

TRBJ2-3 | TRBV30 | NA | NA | CASATASTDTQYF | TGTGCCTCCGCGACGGCGAGCACAGATACGCAGTATTTT
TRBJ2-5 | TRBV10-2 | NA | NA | CASRAFGPETQYF | TGCGCCAGCAGGGCTTTCGGTCCTGAGACCCAGTACTTC
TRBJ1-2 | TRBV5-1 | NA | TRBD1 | CATRTGDAGYTF | TGCGCCACCCGGACAGGGGACGCTGGCTACACCTTC
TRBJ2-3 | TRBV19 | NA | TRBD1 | CASSTTGGTDTQYF | TGTGCCAGTAGTACCACAGGGGGCACAGATACGCAGTATTTT
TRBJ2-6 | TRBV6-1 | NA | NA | CASSSPQGIPGANVLTF | TGTGCCAGCAGCTCCCCTCAGGGTATCCCTGGGGCCAACGTCCTGACTTTC
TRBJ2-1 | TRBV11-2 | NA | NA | CATSDSYNEQFF | TGTGCCACCTCCGACAGTTACAATGAGCAGTTCTTC
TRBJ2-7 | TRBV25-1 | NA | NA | CASSEHPPGGYYHEQYF | TGTGCCAGCAGTGAACACCCCCCCGGAGGGTATTACCACGAGCAGTACTTC
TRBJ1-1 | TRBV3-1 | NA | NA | CASSQDPQSNTEAFF | TGTGCCAGCAGCCAAGATCCTCAGTCGAACACTGAAGCTTTCTTT
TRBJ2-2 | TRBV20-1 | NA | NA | CSSRGTATGELFF | TGCAGTTCGAGGGGCACCGCCACCGGGGAGCTGTTTTTT
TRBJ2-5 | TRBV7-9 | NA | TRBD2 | CASSLRTSGKETQYF | TGTGCCAGCAGCTTAAGGACTAGCGGAAAAGAGACCCAGTACTTC
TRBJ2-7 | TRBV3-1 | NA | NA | CASSPKLRGSSYEQYF | TGTGCCAGCAGCCCAAAGCTCCGGGGGAGCTCCTACGAGCAGTACTTC
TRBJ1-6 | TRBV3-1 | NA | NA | CASSQIIGDSPLHF | TGTGCCAGCAGCCAGATCATCGGGGATTCACCCCTCCACTTT
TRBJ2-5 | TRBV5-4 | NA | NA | CASSFSGTRETQYF | TGTGCCAGCAGCTTTTCAGGTACTCGAGAGACCCAGTACTTC
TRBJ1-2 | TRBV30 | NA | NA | CACLRLEGDGYTF | TGTGCCTGCCTGAGGCTGGAGGGGGATGGCTACACCTTC
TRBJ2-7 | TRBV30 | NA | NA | CAWSVVSGAYEQYF | TGTGCCTGGAGTGTAGTATCGGGGGCCTACGAGCAGTACTTC
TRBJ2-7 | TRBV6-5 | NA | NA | CASSSAGSDSYEQYF | TGTGCCAGCAGTTCCGCAGGGAGCGACTCCTACGAGCAGTACTTC
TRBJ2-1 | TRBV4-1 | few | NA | CASSHPPTSYEQFF | TGCGCCAGCAGCCACCCTCCTACTAGCTATGAGCAGTTCTTC
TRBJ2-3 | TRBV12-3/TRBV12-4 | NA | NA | CASSLHTDTQYF | TGTGCCAGCAGCTTACACACAGATACGCAGTATTTT
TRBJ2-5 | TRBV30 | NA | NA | CACGPAETQYF | TGTGCCTGCGGACCTGCGGAGACCCAGTACTTC
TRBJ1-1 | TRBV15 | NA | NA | CATSRGSRGTEAFF | TGTGCCACCAGCAGAGGAAGTAGGGGCACTGAAGCTTTCTTT
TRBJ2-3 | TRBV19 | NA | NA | CASSIALTGHTDTQYF | TGTGCCAGTAGTATAGCCCTGACGGGGCACACAGATACGCAGTATTTT
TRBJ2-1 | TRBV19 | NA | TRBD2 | CASSPTSGVYNEQFF | TGTGCCAGTAGCCCGACTAGCGGGGTTTACAATGAGCAGTTCTTC
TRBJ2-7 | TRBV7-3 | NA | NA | CASSLFSGIHYEQYF | TGTGCCAGCAGCTTATTCTCAGGGATACACTACGAGCAGTACTTC
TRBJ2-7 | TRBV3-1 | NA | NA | CASSQAPRFRSYEQYF | TGTGCCAGCAGCCAAGCCCCGCGGTTTCGGTCCTACGAGCAGTACTTC
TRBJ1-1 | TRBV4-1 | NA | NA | CASSQVPLSVAFF | TGCGCCAGCAGCCAAGTTCCCCTTTCTGTCGCTTTCTTT
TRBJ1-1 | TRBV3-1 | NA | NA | CASSQLGETTEAFF | TGTGCCAGCAGCCAACTGGGAGAGACGACTGAAGCTTTCTTT
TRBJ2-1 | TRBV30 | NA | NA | CAWSPYGGEQFF | TGTGCCTGGAGCCCCTATGGGGGGGAGCAGTTCTTC
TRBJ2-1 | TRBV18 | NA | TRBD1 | CASSPLVPGQGHNEQFF | TGTGCCAGCTCACCCCTCGTTCCGGGACAGGGGCACAATGAGCAGTTCTTC
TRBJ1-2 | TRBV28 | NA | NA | CASSEFGRGRTGYTF | TGTGCCAGTTCGGAGTTTGGGCGGGGGCGGACTGGCTACACCTTC
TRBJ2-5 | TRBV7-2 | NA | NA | CASSREGGRGTQYF | TGTGCCAGCAGCCGCGAGGGGGGGAGGGGGACCCAGTACTTC
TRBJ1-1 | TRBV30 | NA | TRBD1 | CAWIQGWTEAFF | TGTGCCTGGATACAGGGGTGGACTGAAGCTTTCTTT
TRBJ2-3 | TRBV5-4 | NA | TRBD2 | CASRPGGVTDTQYF | TGTGCCAGCAGGCCGGGAGGGGTGACAGATACGCAGTATTTT